This entry concerns a single T cell receptor (beta chain). The record originates from a study of blood T cell repertoires in COVID-19. Study context: Collection of acute and convalescent COVID-19 samples took place in the United States, Italy and Spain. The analysed material was cDNA or gDNA that came from T cells, B-cell-depleted T cells, or PBMCs.

In the authors' methods: Cell counts per sample came from amplifying reference gene primers. This table comes from immunoSEQ multiplex PCR, and its TCRdb copy is limited to in-frame clones, with some not included. V and J calls and clone size follow that table, whereas D and trimming were derived from the DNA. Among 150,000 to 200,000 clones listed, 60% to 85% were seen once. With V trimmed by 0 bases and J by 2 bases, 10 bases remained unmatched. This CDR3 contains 17 residues. The germline gives CDR1 PRHDT, CDR2 FYEKMQ (reference sequence). The sample taken for sequencing was peripheral blood. The clonotype was recovered from a man in his 60s with active or convalescent COVID-19. The rearrangement joins TRBV13 to TRBJ2-7, with 7 bases identical to TRBD1. In nucleotides, the CDR3 is TGTGCCAGCAGCTTAGGGAAGAGGACAGGTCATACCTACGAGCAGTACTTC. Its translation: CASSLGKRTGHTYEQYF.